The rows below give T cell receptor beta chains drawn from one sample of a study of radiotherapy plus CTLA-4 blockade in lung cancer. Data came from immunoSEQ multiplex PCR; TCRdb stores just in-frame clones and leaves some out. This sample has about 53,000 clones; 80% to 90% occur once, and the top ten carry roughly 5%. The source was peripheral blood, collected from a patient treated with radiotherapy plus ipilimumab. These TCRs come from a human donor with non-small cell lung cancer whose response to radiotherapy plus ipilimumab could not be evaluated. The CDR3 runs from the conserved cysteine through the conserved F or W. A D gene is named only where the DNA matches it firmly. Size is stated for part of the rows, as once, few or many counts, or as a class when the clone is expanded.

>TRBJ2-6|.|TRBD1|16|TRBV2
CASTSGQGTGANVLTF
TGTGCCAGCACTTCGGGACAGGGGACCGGGGCCAACGTCCTGACTTTC
>TRBJ2-5|.|TRBD1|14|TRBV28
CASRKGQGGETQYF
TGTGCCAGCAGAAAAGGACAGGGTGGGGAGACCCAGTACTTC
>TRBJ2-5|.|TRBD2|16|TRBV30
CAWSPWSGRNQETQYF
TGTGCCTGGAGCCCGTGGAGCGGGAGGAACCAAGAGACCCAGTACTTC
>TRBJ2-7|.|.|15|TRBV27
CASSSHQTGRYEQYF
TGTGCCAGCAGTTCGCACCAGACAGGGAGGTACGAGCAGTACTTC
>TRBJ2-1|few|.|15|TRBV19
CASSIETRQYNEQFF
TGTGCCAGTAGTATAGAAACCCGACAGTACAATGAGCAGTTCTTC
>TRBJ1-1|.|.|14|TRBV28
CASSFARGNTEAFF
TGTGCCAGCAGTTTCGCCAGGGGGAACACTGAAGCTTTCTTT
>TRBJ1-4|.|.|19|TRBV4-2
CASSQDLGHVGQGNEKLFF
TGTGCCAGCAGCCAAGATCTCGGTCATGTGGGCCAGGGTAACGAAAAACTGTTTTTT
>TRBJ2-7|.|TRBD2|16|TRBV4-2
CASSPGGVFAPYEQYF
TGTGCCAGCAGCCCCGGGGGGGTTTTCGCTCCCTACGAGCAGTACTTC
>TRBJ2-3|.|.|13|TRBV4-1
CASRKEAQDTQYF
TGCGCCAGCAGGAAAGAGGCACAAGATACGCAGTATTTT
>TRBJ1-6|.|.|14|TRBV10-3
CAISIDRYNSPLHF
TGTGCCATCAGCATAGACAGGTATAATTCACCCCTCCACTTT
>TRBJ2-7|.|.|12|TRBV15
CATSAGSYEQYF
TGTGCCACCAGCGCCGGCTCCTACGAGCAGTACTTC
>TRBJ2-6|.|.|16|TRBV4-3
CASSPQEEAGANVLTF
TGCGCCAGCAGCCCACAAGAGGAGGCTGGGGCCAACGTCCTGACTTTC
>TRBJ2-1|.|.|16|TRBV6-6
CASSPLAVRNSNEQFF
TGTGCCAGCAGTCCACTCGCGGTCCGAAATAGCAATGAGCAGTTCTTC
>TRBJ1-5|once|.|13|TRBV1
CTSSPGTDQPQHF
TGCACCAGCAGTCCCGGGACAGATCAGCCCCAGCATTTT
>TRBJ2-7|.|.|15|TRBV2
CASSDGQGLDYEQYF
TGTGCCAGCAGTGATGGGCAGGGGTTGGATTACGAGCAGTACTTC
>TRBJ1-2|.|TRBD1|14|TRBV28
CASSLSGRGRVDTF
TGTGCCAGCAGTTTAAGTGGCAGGGGGCGGGTTGACACCTTC
>TRBJ1-2|medium-sized|.|14|TRBV7-8
CASSSEIANYGYTF
TGTGCCAGCAGCTCCGAAATAGCTAACTATGGCTACACCTTC
>TRBJ1-6|.|.|12|TRBV28
CASTQVDSPLHF
TGTGCCAGCACGCAGGTTGATTCACCCCTCCACTTT
>TRBJ1-2|once|TRBD1|15|TRBV5-6
CASSYRDRGSYGYTF
TGTGCCAGCAGCTACCGGGACAGGGGGTCATATGGCTACACCTTC
>TRBJ2-2|.|TRBD2|17|TRBV11-2
CASSTGAKTSGVGELFF
TGTGCCAGCAGCACAGGCGCAAAAACTAGCGGGGTCGGGGAGCTGTTTTTT
>TRBJ2-7|.|TRBD1|14|TRBV19
CASSPGTATYEQYF
TGTGCCAGTAGTCCCGGGACAGCAACCTACGAGCAGTACTTC
>TRBJ1-3|once|TRBD1|16|TRBV9
CASSGHRGLSGNTIYF
TGTGCCAGCAGCGGCCACAGGGGCCTCTCTGGAAACACCATATATTTT
>TRBJ2-7|few|.|13|TRBV6-5
CASSERNSLEQYF
TGTGCCAGCTCTGAGCGGAATTCCCTCGAGCAGTACTTC
>TRBJ2-6|.|TRBD2|17|TRBV18
CASSLDGGGAGANVLTF
TGTGCCAGCTCACTAGATGGCGGGGGAGCTGGGGCCAACGTCCTGACTTTC
>TRBJ2-2|.|TRBD1|15|TRBV4-3
CASSQVAGGLGELFF
TGCGCCAGCAGCCAAGTGGCAGGGGGCCTCGGGGAGCTGTTTTTT
>TRBJ1-3|.|.|15|TRBV6-1
CASSLSGVPGNTIYF
TGTGCCAGCAGCCTCTCAGGCGTCCCTGGAAACACCATATATTTT
>TRBJ1-2|.|.|11|TRBV2
CASRMTWGYTF
TGTGCCAGCAGGATGACATGGGGCTACACCTTC
>TRBJ2-7|.|TRBD2|14|TRBV5-1
CASSRGGTDYEQYF
TGCGCCAGCAGCCGGGGAGGGACGGACTACGAGCAGTACTTC
>TRBJ2-2|.|.|14|TRBV7-3
CASSLTDWTGELFF
TGTGCCAGCAGCTTAACGGACTGGACCGGGGAGCTGTTTTTT
>TRBJ2-5|.|.|11|TRBV20-1
CSAQRGETQYF
TGCAGTGCTCAGAGGGGGGAGACCCAGTACTTC
>TRBJ1-4|.|TRBD1|15|TRBV7-2
CASSLAGTVGEKLFF
TGTGCCAGCAGCTTAGCCGGGACAGTAGGGGAAAAACTGTTTTTT
>TRBJ1-1|.|.|11|TRBV7-9
CASSTNREAFF
TGTGCCAGCAGCACAAATCGTGAAGCTTTCTTT
>TRBJ2-1|once|TRBD2|15|TRBV30
CAWSGTSGRYNEQFF
TGTGCCTGGAGTGGAACTAGCGGACGCTACAATGAGCAGTTCTTC
>TRBJ2-1|once|TRBD2|16|TRBV9
CASSALTSGGYNEQFF
TGTGCCAGCAGCGCCCTGACTAGCGGGGGTTACAATGAGCAGTTCTTC
>TRBJ2-1|.|.|16|TRBV11-3
CASSLDWAASDNEQFF
TGTGCCAGCAGCTTAGATTGGGCAGCATCAGACAATGAGCAGTTCTTC
>TRBJ2-3|.|.|11|TRBV29-1
CSVGGTDTQYF
TGCAGCGTTGGAGGCACAGATACGCAGTATTTT
>TRBJ2-1|.|TRBD1|17|TRBV4-1
CASSQGMGQRTYNEQFF
TGCGCCAGCAGCCAAGGGATGGGACAGAGAACTTACAATGAGCAGTTCTTC
>TRBJ2-1|.|TRBD1|15|TRBV5-5
CASRATGDAYNEQFF
TGTGCCAGCAGGGCGACAGGGGACGCTTACAATGAGCAGTTCTTC
>TRBJ1-2|.|.|11|TRBV28
CASSLNNGYTF
TGTGCCAGCAGTTTAAACAATGGCTACACCTTC
>TRBJ1-2|.|.|14|TRBV5-1
CASSSQGLDYGYTF
TGCGCCAGCAGCTCCCAGGGTCTGGACTATGGCTACACCTTC
>TRBJ2-1|.|.|13|TRBV2
CAITDRIYNEQFF
TGTGCCATTACAGACAGGATATACAATGAGCAGTTCTTC
>TRBJ2-7|.|TRBD1|12|TRBV28
CASSTYRGEQYF
TGTGCCAGCAGTACTTACAGGGGCGAGCAGTACTTC
>TRBJ2-5|.|.|17|TRBV29-1
CSVNGREAGGVQETQYF
TGCAGCGTAAATGGGAGGGAGGCAGGGGGCGTACAAGAGACCCAGTACTTC
>TRBJ1-4|.|TRBD1|19|TRBV7-2
CASSPGTGGGIATNEKLFF
TGTGCCAGCAGCCCCGGGACAGGGGGGGGGATTGCAACTAATGAAAAACTGTTTTTT
>TRBJ2-1|.|TRBD2|14|TRBV5-1
CVSSIAGGHNEQFF
TGCGTCAGCAGCATAGCGGGAGGTCACAATGAGCAGTTCTTC
>TRBJ2-2|.|.|17|TRBV7-9
CACRHLSGQWNTGELFF
TGTGCCTGCAGGCACCTGTCTGGGCAGTGGAACACCGGGGAGCTGTTTTTT
>TRBJ2-7|.|TRBD2|15|TRBV9
CASSVGAGGLYEQYF
TGTGCCAGCAGCGTAGGAGCGGGAGGGCTCTACGAGCAGTACTTC
>TRBJ1-2|once|.|15|TRBV5-4
CASSSKEGRNYGYTF
TGTGCCAGCAGCTCCAAAGAGGGCAGAAACTATGGCTACACCTTC
>TRBJ2-1|.|.|14|TRBV19
CASSRSGSYNEQFF
TGTGCCAGTAGTAGGTCAGGCTCCTACAATGAGCAGTTCTTC
>TRBJ1-5|.|.|14|TRBV7-2
CASSSGISNQPQHF
TGTGCCAGCAGCTCAGGAATTAGCAATCAGCCCCAGCATTTT
>TRBJ2-7|.|TRBD1|14|TRBV28
CASSRGQGSYEQYF
TGTGCCAGCAGCCGTGGACAGGGCTCCTACGAGCAGTACTTC
>TRBJ2-1|once|.|13|TRBV28
CASSITAGNEQFF
TGTGCCAGCAGTATTACCGCGGGTAATGAGCAGTTCTTC